This TCR beta chain stems from a study of beta chain features in type 1 diabetes. Findings of the study overall: TCRB repertoires of naive, central memory and Treg cells appeared more similar among patients than among healthy donors. cDNA-based reads could over-represent cells with high TCR expression. VDJ junctions sequenced from type 1 diabetes patients showed fewer insertions and more deletions.

Markers CD45RO/CCR7/CD25/CD127/CD95/CD27 served to sort CD4+ naive, central memory, regulatory and stem cell-like memory cells. Comment on this clone: Antigen specificity is unknown.

This CDR3 has 15 residues. V gave up 0 bases and J gave up 3 bases, with 12 bases separating them. Germline assignment: CDR1 SGHRS and CDR2 YFSETQ. Expressed TCRB transcripts were sequenced, since all the RNA that had been isolated was reverse transcribed. Sequenced by immunoSEQ multiplex PCR; TCRdb stores in-frame clones only, minus some. The table has almost 350,000 clones, 8% seen once. This chain connects TRBV5-1 to TRBJ2-5, with D perhaps matching TRBD1 (6 bases). The origin of this receptor is a woman younger than 35 in good health. The sample was central memory CD4+ T cells from blood. CDR3 in amino acids: CASSLVGTTKETQYF. CDR3 in DNA: TGCGCCAGCAGCTTGGTTGGGACAACAAAAGAGACCCAGTACTTC.